One sample yielded the 9 T cell receptor beta chains listed below, sequenced in a study of cytomegalovirus exposure and HLA in healthy donors (dated by TCRdb to about 2017). The library was prepared using the immunoSEQ multiplex PCR assay. The multiplex PCR relied on a mix of 60 forward primers for TCR Vbeta segments and 13 reverse primers for TCR Jbeta segments. TCRdb took over this immuneACCESS table, retaining in-frame rearrangements with V and J assigned. Such tables are incomplete; in checked studies, under half of the missing clones stem from an unresolved V gene, and the remainder is unexplained. Recorded for this sample are some 150,000 clones; about two thirds of them occurred a single time. The top ten hold roughly 4% of the sample. Specimen: PBMCs. These receptors came from a man in his fifties or sixties in good health and CMV-seropositive.

The J gene is TRBJ2-7, the V gene TRBV28; D possibly corresponds to TRBD2 (6 bases). This CDR3 contains 13 residues. Germline CDR1 and CDR2: MDHEN and SYDVKM. V lost 6 bases to trimming and J lost 3 bases, with 12 bases between them. The CDR3 region is CASSGTPGYEQYF. The CDR3 bases are TGTGCCAGCAGCGGGACTCCTGGCTACGAGCAGTACTTC.

V gene TRBV5-1 combines with J gene TRBJ1-5; 8 nucleotides agree with TRBD1. The CDR3 extends over 14 amino acids. Germline V gene lookup returns CDR1 SGHRS and CDR2 YFSETQ. With 4 bases clipped from V and 5 bases from J, the junction kept 5 bases outside the gene matches. The CDR3 nucleotides are TGCGCCAGCAGCCCCGGACAGGGCGATCAGCCCCAGCATTTT. This sequence encodes CASSPGQGDQPQHF.

The rearrangement joins TRBV5-1 to TRBJ2-7; TRBD2 aligns across 8 bases. Germline V gene lookup returns CDR1 SGHRS and CDR2 YFSETQ. The CDR3 loop spans 16 amino acids. After removal of 0 bases from V and 4 bases from J, the junction contained 9 bases not matched to a gene. This chain's CDR3 is CASSLERGGSLYEQYF. Written as DNA, the CDR3 is TGCGCCAGCAGCTTGGAACGGGGGGGCTCCCTTTACGAGCAGTACTTC.

This sequence joins TRBV5-1 and TRBJ1-6; TRBD1 aligns across 7 bases. CDR3 length equals 18 residues. Trimming at V came to 4 bases and at J to 1 base, leaving 11 bases not matched to a gene. Germline CDR1 SGHRS, CDR2 YFSETQ. CDR3 DNA sequence: TGCGCCAGCAGCCCCGATGCACAGGGGTTTTCCTATAATTCACCCCTCCACTTT. The encoded protein is CASSPDAQGFSYNSPLHF.

DNA of the CDR3: TGTGCCAGCAGGTCCTCAGTGGGACAGGGAGATAACACTGAAGCTTTCTTT. Translated, it gives CASRSSVGQGDNTEAFF. The rearrangement links TRBV9 to TRBJ1-1; 9 nucleotides align to TRBD1. CDR1 and CDR2 from the germline V gene are SGDLS and YYNGEE. The CDR3 is made up of 17 amino acids. J gave up 2 bases and V 5 bases, and 13 bases lay outside the gene matches.

This clone was counted a few times. V and J are TRBV4-1 and TRBJ2-2; 7 bases line up with TRBD1. The length of the CDR3 is 16 residues. Trimming removed 1 base from V and 4 bases from J; junction bases left unmatched: 6. In germline, CDR1 is MGHRA, CDR2 YSYEKL. The CDR3 protein is CASSQGGGASTGELFF. The DNA for the CDR3 is TGCGCCAGCAGCCAAGGAGGGGGCGCGAGCACCGGGGAGCTGTTTTTT.

The chain employs TRBV6-6 and TRBJ2-1; D gene uncertain. Germline V CDR1 and CDR2: MNHNY, SVGAGI (reference sequence). The germline V and J ends were trimmed by 7 bases and 2 bases, with 12 bases remaining between them. This CDR3 is built from 14 residues. Written as DNA, the CDR3 is TGTGCCAGCATAGAAAGCACGCCCTACAATGAGCAGTTCTTC. It yields the protein CASIESTPYNEQFF.

The genes are TRBV5-6 and TRBJ1-2; 8 bases agree with TRBD1. The CDR3 has 16 residues. CDR1 SGHDT and CDR2 YYEEEE come from the germline V gene. V lost 4 bases, J lost 4 bases, and 12 bases stayed unmatched. The CDR3 here is CASSSPGQEYIYGYTF. The CDR3 DNA reads TGTGCCAGCAGCAGTCCGGGACAGGAGTATATCTATGGCTACACCTTC.

With respect to this clone: Other DNA sequences from this sample encode an identical CDR3 as well. The gene calls are TRBV5-1 and TRBJ2-7; D possibly corresponds to TRBD1 (6 bases). The V gene lost 0 bases and the J gene lost 0 bases, with 7 bases spanning the gap. This CDR3 is 14 amino acids long. From germline, CDR1 is SGHRS and CDR2 YFSETQ. In DNA, the CDR3 is TGCGCCAGCAGCTTGGGAGGGGGCTCCTACGAGCAGTACTTC. It is translated as CASSLGGGSYEQYF.